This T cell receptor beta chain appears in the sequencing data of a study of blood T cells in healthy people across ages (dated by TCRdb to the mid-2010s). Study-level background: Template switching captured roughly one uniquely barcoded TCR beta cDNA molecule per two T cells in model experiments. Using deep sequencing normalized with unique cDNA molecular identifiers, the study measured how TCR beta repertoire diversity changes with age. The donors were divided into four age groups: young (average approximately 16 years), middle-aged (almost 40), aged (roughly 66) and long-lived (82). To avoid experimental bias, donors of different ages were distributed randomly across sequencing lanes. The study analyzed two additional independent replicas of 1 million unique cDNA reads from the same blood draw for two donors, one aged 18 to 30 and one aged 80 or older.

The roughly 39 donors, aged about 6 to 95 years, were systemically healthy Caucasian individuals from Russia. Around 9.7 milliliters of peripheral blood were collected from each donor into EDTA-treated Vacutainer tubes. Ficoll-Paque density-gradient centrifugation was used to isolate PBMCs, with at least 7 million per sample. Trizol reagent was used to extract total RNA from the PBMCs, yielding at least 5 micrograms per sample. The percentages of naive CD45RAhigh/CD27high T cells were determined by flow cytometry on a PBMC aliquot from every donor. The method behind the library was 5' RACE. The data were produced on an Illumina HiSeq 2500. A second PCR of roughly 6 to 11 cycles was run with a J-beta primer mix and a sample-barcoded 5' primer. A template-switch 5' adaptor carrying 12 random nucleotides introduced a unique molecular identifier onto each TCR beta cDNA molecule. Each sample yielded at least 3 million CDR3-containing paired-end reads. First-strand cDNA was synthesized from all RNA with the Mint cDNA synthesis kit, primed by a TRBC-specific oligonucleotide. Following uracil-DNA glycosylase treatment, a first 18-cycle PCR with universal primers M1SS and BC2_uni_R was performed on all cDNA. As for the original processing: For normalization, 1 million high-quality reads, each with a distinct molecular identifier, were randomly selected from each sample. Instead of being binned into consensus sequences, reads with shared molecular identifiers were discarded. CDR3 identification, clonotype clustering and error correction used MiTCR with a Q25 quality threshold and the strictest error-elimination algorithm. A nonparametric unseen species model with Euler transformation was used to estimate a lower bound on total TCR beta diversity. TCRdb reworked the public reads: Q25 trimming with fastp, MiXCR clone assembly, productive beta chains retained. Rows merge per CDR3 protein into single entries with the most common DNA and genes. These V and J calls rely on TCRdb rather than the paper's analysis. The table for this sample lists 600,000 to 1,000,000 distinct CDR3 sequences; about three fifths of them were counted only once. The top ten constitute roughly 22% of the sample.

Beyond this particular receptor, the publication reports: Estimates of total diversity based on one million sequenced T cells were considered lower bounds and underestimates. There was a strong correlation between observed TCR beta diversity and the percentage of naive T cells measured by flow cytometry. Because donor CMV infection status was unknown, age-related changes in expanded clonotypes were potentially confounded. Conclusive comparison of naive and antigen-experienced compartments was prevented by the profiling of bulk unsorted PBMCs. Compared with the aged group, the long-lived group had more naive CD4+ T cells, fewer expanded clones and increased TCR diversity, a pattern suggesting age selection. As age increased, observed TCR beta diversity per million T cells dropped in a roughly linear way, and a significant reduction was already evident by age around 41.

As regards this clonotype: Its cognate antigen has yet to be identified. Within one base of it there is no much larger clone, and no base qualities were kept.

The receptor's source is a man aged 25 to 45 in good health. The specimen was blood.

The CDR3 has the sequence CASRGQTYYGYTF. The DNA is as follows: TGTGCCAGCCGGGGACAGACCTACTATGGCTACACCTTC. Here the chain combines TRBV6-2 or TRBV6-3 and TRBJ1-2; TRBD1 agrees with 7 junctional bases. Trimming leaves V shorter by 8 bases and J shorter by 3 bases, with the junction holding 6 bases beyond the gene matches. The germline V gene encodes CDR1 MNHEY and CDR2 SVGEGT. Including cysteine and phenylalanine, the CDR3 has 13 amino acids. The CDR3 DNA has 39 bases and is translated from base 1.